The sequence of this T cell receptor beta chain was determined in a study of OX40 agonist ivuxolimab in advanced cancers. Method: immunoSEQ multiplex PCR; TCRdb's copy keeps in-frame clones and lacks some. This table holds about 23,000 clones, about 77% found once. Germline lookup yields CDR1 SQVTM and CDR2 ANQGSEA. The ends were cut back, 4 bases at V and 3 bases at J, with 9 bases in the middle. This CDR3 is 12 amino acids long. For this clone: The sample has other DNA sequences that encode this CDR3 too.

The chain carries TRBV29-1 and TRBJ1-2; no firm D call. The sequence came from an adult with an advanced solid tumor such as melanoma, head and neck, liver or kidney cancer. The specimen comprised CD4+ or CD8+ T cells sorted from blood, sampled in a trial of the OX40 agonist ivuxolimab. DNA of the CDR3: TGCAGCGTTGGGCCAGGCCACTATGGCTACACCTTC. It yields the protein CSVGPGHYGYTF.